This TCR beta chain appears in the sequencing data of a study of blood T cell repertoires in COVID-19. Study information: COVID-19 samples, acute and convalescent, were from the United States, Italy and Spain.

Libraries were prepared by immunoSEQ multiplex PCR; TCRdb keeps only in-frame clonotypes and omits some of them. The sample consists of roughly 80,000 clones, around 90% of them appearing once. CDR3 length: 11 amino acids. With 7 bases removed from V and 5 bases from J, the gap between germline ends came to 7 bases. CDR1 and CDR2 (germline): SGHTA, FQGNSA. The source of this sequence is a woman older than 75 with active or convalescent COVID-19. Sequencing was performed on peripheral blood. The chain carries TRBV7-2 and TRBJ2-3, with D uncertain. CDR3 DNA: TGTGCCAGCAACTCGAGAGATACGCAGTATTTT. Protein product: CASNSRDTQYF.